This entry features one T cell receptor (beta chain) sequence. Per the original methods: From reference gene primer amplification, estimates of nucleated cell counts were derived. The method was immunoSEQ multiplex PCR; TCRdb's version includes in-frame clones alone and lacks a portion of them. D and trimming come from the DNA, and the V and J calls and clone size come from that table. The table shows about 75,000 clones, with 88% occurring only once. The data stem from a study of blood T cell repertoires in COVID-19. Background on the study: COVID-19 samples, acute and convalescent, were from the United States, Italy and Spain. T cells, B-cell-depleted T cells, or PBMCs provided the cDNA or gDNA that served as material.

The trim removed 9 bases at V and 2 bases at J, leaving 3 bases unmatched. The CDR3 has 12 amino acids. Germline values: CDR1 KGHDR, CDR2 SFDVKD. The sample taken for sequencing was peripheral blood. This sequence was found in a human donor in a cohort sampled during active COVID-19. The rearrangement links TRBV24-1 to TRBJ2-7, with 7 nucleotides matching TRBD1. CDR3 nucleotide sequence: TGTGCCACCGGAGACAGGGCCTACGAGCAGTACTTC. Its protein is CATGDRAYEQYF.